The clone carrying this TCR beta chain was picked up a small number of times. Its antigen is not identified. This record comes from a study of cytomegalovirus exposure and HLA in healthy donors. CDR1 GTSNPN and CDR2 SVGIG come from the germline V gene (reference sequence). This CDR3 has 12 residues. J gave up 4 bases and V 2 bases, and 0 bases lay outside the gene matches. General observations from the study: The classifier was said to identify cytomegalovirus status with high specificity and sensitivity. Sequencing probably produced one cluster of sequence variants that were highly shared. Associated with cytomegalovirus, according to the listing, were about 160 TCR beta chains. In a later analysis, TCR beta V- and J-gene trimming showed a link to a missense DCLRE1C variant.

A multiplex PCR was run with 60 Vbeta primers and 13 Jbeta primers. Profiled with immunoSEQ multiplex PCR; TCRdb holds only in-frame clones, not every one. The sample lists roughly 66,000 clones; 75% to 80% were seen once. The sample taken for sequencing was PBMCs. J is TRBJ1-1 and V is TRBV30; 8 nucleotides line up with TRBD1. This TCR was sampled from a man aged 18 to 35 in good health and CMV-seropositive. CDR3 protein: CAWSTGGTEAFF. The CDR3 DNA follows: TGTGCCTGGAGTACAGGGGGCACTGAAGCTTTCTTT.